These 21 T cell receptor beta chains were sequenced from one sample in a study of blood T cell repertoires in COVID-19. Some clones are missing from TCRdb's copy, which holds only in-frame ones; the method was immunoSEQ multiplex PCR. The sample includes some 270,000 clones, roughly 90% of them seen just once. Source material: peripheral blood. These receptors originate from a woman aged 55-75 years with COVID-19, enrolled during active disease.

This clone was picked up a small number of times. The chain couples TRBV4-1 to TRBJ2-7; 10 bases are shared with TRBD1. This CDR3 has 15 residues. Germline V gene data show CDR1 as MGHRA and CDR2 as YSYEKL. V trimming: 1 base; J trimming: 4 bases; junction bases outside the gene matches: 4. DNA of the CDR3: TGCGCCAGCAGCCAAGGCCCGGGACAGGGGTACGAGCAGTACTTC. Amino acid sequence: CASSQGPGQGYEQYF.

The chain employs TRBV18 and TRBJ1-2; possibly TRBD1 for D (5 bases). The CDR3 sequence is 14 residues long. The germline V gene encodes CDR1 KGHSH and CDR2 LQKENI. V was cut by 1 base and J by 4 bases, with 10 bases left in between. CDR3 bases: TGTGCCAGCTCACCACAAGCAGGGTCCTATGGCTACACCTTC. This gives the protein CASSPQAGSYGYTF. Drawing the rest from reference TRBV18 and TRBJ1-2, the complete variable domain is NAGVMQNPRHLVRRRGQEARLRCSPMKGHSHVYWYRQLPEEGLKFMVYLQKENIIDESGMPKERFSAEFPKEGPSILRIQQVVRGDSAAYFCASSPQAGSYGYTFGSGTRLTVV.

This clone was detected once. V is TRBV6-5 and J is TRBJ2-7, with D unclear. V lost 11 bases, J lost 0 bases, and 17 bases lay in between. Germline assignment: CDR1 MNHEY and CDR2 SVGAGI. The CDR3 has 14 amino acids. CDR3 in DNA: TGTGCCTGCCAGAGGCTACCCAGCTCCTACGAGCAGTACTTC. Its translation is CACQRLPSSYEQYF.

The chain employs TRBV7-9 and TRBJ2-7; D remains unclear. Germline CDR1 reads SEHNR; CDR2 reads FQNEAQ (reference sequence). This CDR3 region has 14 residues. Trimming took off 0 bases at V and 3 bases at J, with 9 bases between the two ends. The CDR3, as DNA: TGTGCCAGCAGCTTAGCGTATACGGGCTACGAGCAGTACTTC. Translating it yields CASSLAYTGYEQYF.

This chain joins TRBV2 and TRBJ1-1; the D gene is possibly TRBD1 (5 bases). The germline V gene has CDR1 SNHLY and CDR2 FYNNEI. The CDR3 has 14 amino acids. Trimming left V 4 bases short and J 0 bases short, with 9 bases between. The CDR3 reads CASSAVTVNTEAFF. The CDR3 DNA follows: TGTGCCAGCAGTGCCGTGACAGTGAACACTGAAGCTTTCTTT.

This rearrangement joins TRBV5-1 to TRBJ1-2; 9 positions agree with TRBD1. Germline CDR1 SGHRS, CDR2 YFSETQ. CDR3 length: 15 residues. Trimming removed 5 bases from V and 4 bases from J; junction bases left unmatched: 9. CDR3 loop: CASRGQGSLSYGYTF. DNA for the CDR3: TGCGCCAGCAGGGGACAGGGATCACTGAGCTATGGCTACACCTTC.

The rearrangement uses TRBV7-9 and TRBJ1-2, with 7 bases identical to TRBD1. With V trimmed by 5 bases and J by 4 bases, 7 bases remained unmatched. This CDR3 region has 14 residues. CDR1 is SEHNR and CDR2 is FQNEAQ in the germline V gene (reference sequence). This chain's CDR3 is CASSPRGGGYGYTF. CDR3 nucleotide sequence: TGTGCCAGCAGCCCACGAGGGGGCGGCTATGGCTACACCTTC.

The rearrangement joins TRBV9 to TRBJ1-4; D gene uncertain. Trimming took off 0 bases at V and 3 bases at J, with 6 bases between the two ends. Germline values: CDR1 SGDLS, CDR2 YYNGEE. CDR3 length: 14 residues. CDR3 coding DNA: TGTGCCAGCAGCGTAGAGAGTGCTAATGAAAAACTGTTTTTT. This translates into CASSVESANEKLFF.

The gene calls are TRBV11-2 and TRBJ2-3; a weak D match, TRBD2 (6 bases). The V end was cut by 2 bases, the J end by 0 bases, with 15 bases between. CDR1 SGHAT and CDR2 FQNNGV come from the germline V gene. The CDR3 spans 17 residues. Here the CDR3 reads CASSLRGGAVSTDTQYF. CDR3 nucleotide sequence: TGTGCCAGCAGCTTACGCGGAGGGGCAGTAAGCACAGATACGCAGTATTTT.

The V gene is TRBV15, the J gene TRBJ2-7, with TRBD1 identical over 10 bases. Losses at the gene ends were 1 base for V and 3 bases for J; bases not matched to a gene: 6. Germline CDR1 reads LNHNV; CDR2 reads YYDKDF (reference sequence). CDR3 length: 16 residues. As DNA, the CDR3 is TGTGCCACCAGCAGAGGCACCGGGACAGGGGACTACGAGCAGTACTTC. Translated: CATSRGTGTGDYEQYF.

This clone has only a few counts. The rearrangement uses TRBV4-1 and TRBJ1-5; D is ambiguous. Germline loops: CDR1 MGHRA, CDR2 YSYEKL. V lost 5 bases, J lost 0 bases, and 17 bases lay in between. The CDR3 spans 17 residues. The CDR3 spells CASSAEQRGYSNQPQHF. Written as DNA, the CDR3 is TGCGCCAGCAGCGCCGAGCAGCGGGGTTATAGCAATCAGCCCCAGCATTTT.

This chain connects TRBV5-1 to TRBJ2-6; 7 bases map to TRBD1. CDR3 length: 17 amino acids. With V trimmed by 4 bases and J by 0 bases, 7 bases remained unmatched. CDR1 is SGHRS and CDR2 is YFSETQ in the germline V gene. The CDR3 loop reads CASSIGTALSGANVLTF. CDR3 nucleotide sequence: TGCGCCAGCAGCATCGGGACAGCCCTCTCTGGGGCCAACGTCCTGACTTTC.

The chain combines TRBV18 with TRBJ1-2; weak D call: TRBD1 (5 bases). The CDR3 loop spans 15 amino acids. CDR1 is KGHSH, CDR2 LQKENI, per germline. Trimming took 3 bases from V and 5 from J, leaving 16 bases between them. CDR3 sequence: CASSPRLGGGYGYTF. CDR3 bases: TGTGCCAGCTCACCTCGGCTAGGCGGGGGGTATGGCTACACCTTC.

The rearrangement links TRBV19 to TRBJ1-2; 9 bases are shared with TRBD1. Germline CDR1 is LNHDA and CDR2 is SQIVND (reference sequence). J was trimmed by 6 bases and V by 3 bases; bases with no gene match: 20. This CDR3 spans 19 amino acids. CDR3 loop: CASSILPPVDGTGLHGYTF. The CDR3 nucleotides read TGTGCCAGTAGTATCCTTCCCCCCGTGGATGGGACAGGGCTCCATGGCTACACCTTC.

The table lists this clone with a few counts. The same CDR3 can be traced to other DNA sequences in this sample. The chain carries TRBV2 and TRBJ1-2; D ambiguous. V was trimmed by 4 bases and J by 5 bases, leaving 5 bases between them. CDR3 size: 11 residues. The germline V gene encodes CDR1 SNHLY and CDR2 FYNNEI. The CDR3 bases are TGTGCCAGCAGTGCCGGGTATGGCTACACCTTC. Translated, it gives CASSAGYGYTF.

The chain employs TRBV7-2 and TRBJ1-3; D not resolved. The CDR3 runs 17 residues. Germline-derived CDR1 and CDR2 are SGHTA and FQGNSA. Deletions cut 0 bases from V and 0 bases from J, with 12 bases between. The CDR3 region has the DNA TGTGCCAGCAGCTTAGCGGGCAGCGGCATCTCTGGAAACACCATATATTTT. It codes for CASSLAGSGISGNTIYF.

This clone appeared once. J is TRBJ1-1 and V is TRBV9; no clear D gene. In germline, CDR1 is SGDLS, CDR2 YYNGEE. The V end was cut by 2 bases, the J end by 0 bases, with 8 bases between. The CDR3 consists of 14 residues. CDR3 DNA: TGTGCCAGCAGCGTTTCAGGCATGAACACTGAAGCTTTCTTT. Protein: CASSVSGMNTEAFF.

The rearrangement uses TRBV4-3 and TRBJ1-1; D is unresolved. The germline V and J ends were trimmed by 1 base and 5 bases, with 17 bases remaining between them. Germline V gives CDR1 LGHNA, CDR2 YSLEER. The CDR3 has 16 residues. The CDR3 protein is CASSQGVGILRTEAFF. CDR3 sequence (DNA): TGCGCCAGCAGCCAAGGGGTCGGAATCTTGCGGACTGAAGCTTTCTTT.

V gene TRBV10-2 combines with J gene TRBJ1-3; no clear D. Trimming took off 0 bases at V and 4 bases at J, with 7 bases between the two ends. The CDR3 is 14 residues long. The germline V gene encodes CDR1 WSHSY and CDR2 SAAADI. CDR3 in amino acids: CASSESGGGNTIYF. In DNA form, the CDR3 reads TGCGCCAGCAGTGAGTCTGGAGGAGGAAACACCATATATTTT.

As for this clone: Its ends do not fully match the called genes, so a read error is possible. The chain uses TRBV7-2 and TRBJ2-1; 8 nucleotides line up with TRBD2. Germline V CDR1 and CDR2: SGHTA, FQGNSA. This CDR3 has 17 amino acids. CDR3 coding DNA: TGTGCCAGCAACTTAGGATTGCGGGGGGCCGGAAACAATGAGCAGTTCTTC. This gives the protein CASNLGLRGAGNNEQFF.

CDR3: CASRQQGRSYNSPLHF. For the CDR3, the DNA is TGTGCCAGCAGACAACAGGGAAGGTCCTATAATTCACCCCTCCACTTT. The chain employs TRBV5-5 and TRBJ1-6; D might be TRBD1 (6 bases). There are 16 residues in the CDR3. CDR1 and CDR2 (germline): SGHKS, YYEKEE (reference sequence). The V end was cut by 5 bases, the J end by 1 base, with 13 bases between. The full variable domain, in which reference TRBV5-5 and TRBJ1-6 provide the parts outside the CDR3, is DAGVTQSPTHLIKTRGQQVTLRCSPISGHKSVSWYQQVLGQGPQFIFQYYEKEERGRGNFPDRFSARQFPNYSSELNVNALLLGDSALYLCASRQQGRSYNSPLHFGNGTRLTVT.